This section outlines one TCR beta chain sequence together with its context. This clonotype was observed a few times. Its antigen is unknown. No base quality information exists; no much larger clone differs at one position. These data belong to a study of blood T cells in healthy people across ages (dated by TCRdb to about 2015). Some background on the complete study: In model experiments, template switching captured roughly one uniquely barcoded TCR beta cDNA molecule for every two T cells. To track age-related changes in TCR beta repertoire diversity, the study relied on deep sequencing normalized with unique cDNA molecular identifiers. Four age groups were formed from the donors: young (average roughly 16 years), middle-aged (just under 40), aged (around 62) and long-lived (around 82). To avoid experimental bias, donors of different ages were distributed randomly across sequencing lanes. The study analyzed two additional independent replicas of 1 million unique cDNA reads from the same blood draw for two donors, one aged 18 to 30 and one aged 80 or older. Points the paper makes about the study in general: Bulk unsorted PBMC profiling prevented conclusive comparison of naive and antigen-experienced compartments. As age increased, observed TCR beta diversity per million T cells dropped in a roughly linear way, and a significant reduction was already evident by age 40. Estimates of total diversity based on one million sequenced T cells were considered lower bounds and underestimates. Compared with the aged group, the long-lived group had more naive CD4+ T cells, fewer expanded clones and increased TCR diversity, suggesting age selection. The percentage of naive T cells measured by flow cytometry correlated strongly with observed TCR beta diversity. The CMV infection status of donors was not known, potentially confounding age-related changes in expanded clonotypes.

Systemically healthy Caucasian individuals from Russia, roughly 40 in total and aged about 6 to 90 years, were included as donors. Ten milliliters of peripheral blood were collected from each donor into EDTA-treated Vacutainer tubes. PBMCs were isolated by Ficoll-Paque density-gradient centrifugation, with at least 6 million obtained per sample. Trizol reagent was used to extract total RNA from PBMCs, with at least 5 micrograms per sample. The percentages of naive CD45RAhigh/CD27high T cells were determined by flow cytometry on a PBMC aliquot from every donor. V loses 0 bases of germline sequence and J loses 5 bases, and the interval between the two ends is 14 bases. The germline V gene specifies SGHRS as CDR1 and YFSETQ as CDR2. The CDR3 runs 15 amino acids, cysteine and phenylalanine included. Kept here is only the CDR3 DNA, which spans 45 bases and is read in frame from base 1. Library preparation employed 5' RACE. The listed sequencing device is Illumina HiSeq 2500. A second PCR of 7 to 11 cycles was run with a J-beta primer mix and a sample-barcoded 5' primer. A unique molecular identifier was introduced onto each TCR beta cDNA molecule by a template-switch 5' adaptor carrying 12 random nucleotides. Each sample yielded at least 2.5 million CDR3-containing paired-end reads. First-strand cDNA synthesis was performed from all RNA using the Mint cDNA synthesis kit, with priming by a TRBC-specific oligonucleotide. All cDNA was treated with uracil-DNA glycosylase and then went through a first 18-cycle PCR with the universal primers M1SS and BC2_uni_R. The paper's data handling went like this. Each sample was normalized by randomly selecting 1 million high-quality reads, each carrying a distinct molecular identifier. Reads sharing molecular identifiers were discarded rather than binned into consensus sequences. MiTCR, run with a Q25 quality threshold and the strictest error-elimination algorithm, handled CDR3 identification, clonotype clustering and error correction. A nonparametric unseen species model with Euler transformation was used to estimate lower-bound total TCR beta diversity. The public reads were reprocessed in TCRdb via fastp at Q25 and MiXCR, keeping in-frame beta chains. Every CDR3 protein is listed once, alongside the most common genes and DNA of its rows. The V and J calls, along with clone size, are taken from TCRdb and not from the paper's own processing. This sample has 1.5 million to 2 million distinct CDR3 sequences in its table, and approximately 50% of those were observed once. Together, the top ten hold approximately 2.1% of the sample.

The receptor's source is a woman aged 40 to 50 in good health. The chain is assembled from TRBV5-1 and TRBJ2-5; TRBD2 is a weak D gene call, 5 bases matching. The material sequenced was blood. The sequenced DNA is TGCGCCAGCAGCTTGGTCTTGGGCCCGGGGGAGACCCAGTACTTC. It encodes CASSLVLGPGETQYF.